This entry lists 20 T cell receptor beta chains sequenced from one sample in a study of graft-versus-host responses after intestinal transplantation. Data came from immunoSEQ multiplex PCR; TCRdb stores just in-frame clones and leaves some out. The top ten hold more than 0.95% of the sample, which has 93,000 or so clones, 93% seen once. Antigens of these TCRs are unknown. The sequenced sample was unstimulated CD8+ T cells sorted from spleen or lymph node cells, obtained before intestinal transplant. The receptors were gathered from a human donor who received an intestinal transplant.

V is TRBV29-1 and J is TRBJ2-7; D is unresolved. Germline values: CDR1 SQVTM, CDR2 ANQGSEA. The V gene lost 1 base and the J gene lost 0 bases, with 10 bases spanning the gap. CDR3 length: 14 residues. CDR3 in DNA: TGCAGCGTTGAAGGTGGCGACCTCTCCTACGAGCAGTACTTC. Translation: CSVEGGDLSYEQYF.

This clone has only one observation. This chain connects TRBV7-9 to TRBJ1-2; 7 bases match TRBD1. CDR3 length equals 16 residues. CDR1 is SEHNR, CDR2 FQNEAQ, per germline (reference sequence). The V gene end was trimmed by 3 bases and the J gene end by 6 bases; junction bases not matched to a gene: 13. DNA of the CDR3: TGTGCCAGCAGCTTCCTAAACAGGGGTATGCTCAATGGCTACACCTTC. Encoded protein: CASSFLNRGMLNGYTF.

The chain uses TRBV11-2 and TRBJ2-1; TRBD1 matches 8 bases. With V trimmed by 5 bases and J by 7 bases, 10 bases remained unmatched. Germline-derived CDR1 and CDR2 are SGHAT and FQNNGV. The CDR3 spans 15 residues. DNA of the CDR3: TGTGCCAGCAGCCCCCGGGACAGGCCACGGAATGAGCAGTTCTTC. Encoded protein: CASSPRDRPRNEQFF.

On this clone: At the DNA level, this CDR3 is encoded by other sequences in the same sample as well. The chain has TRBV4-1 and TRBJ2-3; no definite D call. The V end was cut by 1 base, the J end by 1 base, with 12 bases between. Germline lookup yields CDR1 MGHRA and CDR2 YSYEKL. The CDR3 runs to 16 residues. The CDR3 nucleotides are TGCGCCAGCAGCCAAGTACCCGGTGGTGGCACAGATACGCAGTATTTT. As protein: CASSQVPGGGTDTQYF.

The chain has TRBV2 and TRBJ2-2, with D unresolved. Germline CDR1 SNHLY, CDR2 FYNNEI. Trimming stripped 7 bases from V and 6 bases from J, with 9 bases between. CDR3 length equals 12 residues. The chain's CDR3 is CASIPPSGELFF. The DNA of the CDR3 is TGTGCCAGCATCCCCCCATCCGGGGAGCTGTTTTTT.

CDR3 loop: CASSQVGPGDNEKLFF. Written as DNA, the CDR3 is TGCGCCAGCAGCCAAGTTGGTCCCGGTGATAATGAAAAACTGTTTTTT. The V call is TRBV4-1, the J call TRBJ1-4, with D unresolved. Germline V gene data show CDR1 as MGHRA and CDR2 as YSYEKL. This CDR3 region has 16 residues. Trimming stripped 1 base from V and 4 bases from J, with 13 bases between.

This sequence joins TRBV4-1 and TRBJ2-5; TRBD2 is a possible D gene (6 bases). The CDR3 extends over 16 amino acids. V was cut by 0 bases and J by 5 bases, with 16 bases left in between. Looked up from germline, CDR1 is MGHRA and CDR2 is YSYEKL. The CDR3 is CASSQEPTSFSETQYF. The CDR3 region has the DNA TGCGCCAGCAGCCAAGAACCGACTAGTTTTTCGGAGACCCAGTACTTC.

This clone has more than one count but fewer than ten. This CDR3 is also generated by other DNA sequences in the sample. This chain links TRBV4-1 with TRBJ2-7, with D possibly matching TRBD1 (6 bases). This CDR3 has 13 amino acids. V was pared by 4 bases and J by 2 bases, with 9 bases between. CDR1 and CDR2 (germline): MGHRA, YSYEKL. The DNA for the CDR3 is TGCGCCAGCAGCCCGGGACAAGCCTACGAGCAGTACTTC. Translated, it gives CASSPGQAYEQYF.

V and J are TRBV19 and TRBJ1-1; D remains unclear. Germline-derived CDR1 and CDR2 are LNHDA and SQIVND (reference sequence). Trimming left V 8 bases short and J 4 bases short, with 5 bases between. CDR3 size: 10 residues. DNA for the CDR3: TGTGCCAGTGGCGGCACTGAAGCTTTCTTT. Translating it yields CASGGTEAFF.

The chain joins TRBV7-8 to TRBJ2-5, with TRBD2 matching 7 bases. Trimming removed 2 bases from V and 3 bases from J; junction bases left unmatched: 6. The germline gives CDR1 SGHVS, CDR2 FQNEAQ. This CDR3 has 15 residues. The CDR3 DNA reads TGTGCCAGCAGCTTACTTGTTGGGGGGGAAGAGACCCAGTACTTC. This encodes CASSLLVGGEETQYF.

The CDR3 loop reads CASSQSPGRSYGYTF. Here the CDR3 DNA reads TGCGCCAGCAGCCAATCACCGGGACGGAGCTATGGCTACACCTTC. This sequence joins TRBV4-1 and TRBJ1-2; D is possibly TRBD1 (5 bases). The germline V gene encodes CDR1 MGHRA and CDR2 YSYEKL. This CDR3 contains 15 residues. The V gene lost 2 bases and the J gene lost 4 bases, with 14 bases spanning the gap.

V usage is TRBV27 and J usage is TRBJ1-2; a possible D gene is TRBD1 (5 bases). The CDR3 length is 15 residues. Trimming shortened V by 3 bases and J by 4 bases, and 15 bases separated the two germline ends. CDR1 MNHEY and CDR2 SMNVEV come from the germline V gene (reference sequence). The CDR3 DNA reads TGTGCCAGCAGTTTGCAGGGTGAAGCTACCTATGGCTACACCTTC. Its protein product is CASSLQGEATYGYTF.

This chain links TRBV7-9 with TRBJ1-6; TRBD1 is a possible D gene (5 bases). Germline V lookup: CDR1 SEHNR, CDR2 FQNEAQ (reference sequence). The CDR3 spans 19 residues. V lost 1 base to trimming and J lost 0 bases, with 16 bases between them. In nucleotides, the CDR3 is TGTGCCAGCAGCTTAGAGGGCGGGGGAATGGGCTCCTATAATTCACCCCTCCACTTT. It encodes CASSLEGGGMGSYNSPLHF.

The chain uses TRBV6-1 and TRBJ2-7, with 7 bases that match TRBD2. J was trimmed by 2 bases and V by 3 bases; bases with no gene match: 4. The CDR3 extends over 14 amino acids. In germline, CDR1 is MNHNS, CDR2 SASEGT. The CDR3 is CASSDGGGTYEQYF. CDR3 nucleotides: TGTGCCAGCAGTGATGGGGGGGGGACCTACGAGCAGTACTTC.

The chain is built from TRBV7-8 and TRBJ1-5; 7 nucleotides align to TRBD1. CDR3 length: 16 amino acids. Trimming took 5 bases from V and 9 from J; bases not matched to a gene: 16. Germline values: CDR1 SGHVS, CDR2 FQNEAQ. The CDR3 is CASSRRQGVLGWPQHF. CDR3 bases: TGTGCCAGCAGCCGCAGACAGGGCGTTTTAGGGTGGCCCCAGCATTTT.

The CDR3 is CASSTRTPYNEQFF. In DNA form, the CDR3 reads TGTGCCAGCAGTACTCGGACACCCTACAATGAGCAGTTCTTC. This chain uses TRBV6-5 with TRBJ2-1, with D maybe TRBD1 (5 bases). There are 14 residues in the CDR3. The germline CDR1 and CDR2 sequences are MNHEY and SVGAGI. Trimming removed 5 bases at V and 2 bases at J, with 10 bases between.

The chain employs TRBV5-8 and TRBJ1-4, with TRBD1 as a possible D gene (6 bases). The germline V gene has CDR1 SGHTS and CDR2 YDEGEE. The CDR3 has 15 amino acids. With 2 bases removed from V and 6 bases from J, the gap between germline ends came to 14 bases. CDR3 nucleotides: TGTGCCAGCAGCTTCGCGGGGGGCAGAGATGAAAAACTGTTTTTT. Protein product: CASSFAGGRDEKLFF. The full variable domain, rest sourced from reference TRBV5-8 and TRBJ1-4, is EAGVTQSPTHLIKTRGQQATLRCSPISGHTSVYWYQQALGLGLQFLLWYDEGEERNRGNFPPRFSGRQFPNYSSELNVNALELEDSALYLCASSFAGGRDEKLFFGSGTQLSVL.

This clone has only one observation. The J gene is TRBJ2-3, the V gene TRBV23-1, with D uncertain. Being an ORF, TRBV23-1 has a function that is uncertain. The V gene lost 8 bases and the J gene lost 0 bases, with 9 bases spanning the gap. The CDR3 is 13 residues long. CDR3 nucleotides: TGCGCCAGCGTCACAACTAGCACAGATACGCAGTATTTT. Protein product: CASVTTSTDTQYF.

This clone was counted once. CDR3 loop: CASSEEGQGDTEAFF. The DNA of the CDR3 is TGTGCCAGCAGCGAGGAGGGACAGGGGGACACTGAAGCTTTCTTT. The chain uses TRBV9 and TRBJ1-1; 11 nucleotides align to TRBD1. Losses at the gene ends were 3 bases for V and 3 bases for J; bases not matched to a gene: 4. The CDR3 is 15 amino acids. Germline V gene lookup returns CDR1 SGDLS and CDR2 YYNGEE.

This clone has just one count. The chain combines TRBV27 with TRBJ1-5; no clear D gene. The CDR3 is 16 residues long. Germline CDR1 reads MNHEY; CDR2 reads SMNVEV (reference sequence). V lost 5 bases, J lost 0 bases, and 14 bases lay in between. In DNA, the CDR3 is TGTGCCAGCAGTCCCGCCAAGGCTTATAGCAATCAGCCCCAGCATTTT. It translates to CASSPAKAYSNQPQHF.